These T cell receptor beta chains were read from a single sample in a study of blood T cell repertoires in COVID-19. TCRdb keeps only in-frame clones here, not all; method: immunoSEQ multiplex PCR. The profile shows 250,000 or so clones, roughly 90% of them singletons. The specimen sequenced was peripheral blood. These receptors all come from a man aged 25 to 45 with active or convalescent COVID-19. The CDR3 runs from the conserved cysteine through the conserved F or W. A D gene is named only where the DNA matches it firmly. Expanded clones are given a class, and other clones once, few, many or no size at all.

d_call j_call v_call clone_size cdr3_nt cdr3_aa
TRBD2 TRBJ2-5 TRBV7-8 . TGTGCCAGCAGCTCGAGGACTAGCGGGGGGGTCAGGGAGACCCAGTACTTC CASSSRTSGGVRETQYF
. TRBJ2-2 TRBV15 . TGTGCCACCACCACCGGGACACCCACCGGGGAGCTGTTTTTT CATTTGTPTGELFF
. TRBJ1-2 TRBV9 . TGTGCCAGCACCCCCTACGTATTAAACTATGGCTACACCTTC CASTPYVLNYGYTF
. TRBJ2-2 TRBV29-1 . TGCAGCGTTGAAGTTACAGGGTCGGGCACCGGGGAGCTGTTTTTT CSVEVTGSGTGELFF
. TRBJ1-6 TRBV27 . TGTGCCAGCAGTTTAGAGGAGGACAGTAATTCACCCCTCCACTTT CASSLEEDSNSPLHF
. TRBJ1-1 TRBV5-6 . TGTGCCAGCAGCCAGGGTCGGTGGGACACTGAAGCTTTCTTT CASSQGRWDTEAFF
. TRBJ1-5 TRBV7-2 . TGTGCCAGCAGCAACGTTCGGGGCAATCAGCCCCAGCATTTT CASSNVRGNQPQHF
. TRBJ1-6 TRBV4-1 many TGCGCCAGCAGCCACGCGAGAAGGGTGCGGGGTAATTCACCCCTCCACTTT CASSHARRVRGNSPLHF
TRBD2 TRBJ2-5 TRBV3-1/TRBV3-2 . TGTGCCAGCAGCCAAGATGGGGCGGGGGGGCCGCTTGGAGAGACCCAGTACTTC CASSQDGAGGPLGETQYF
. TRBJ1-4 TRBV29-1 . TGCAGCGTTGAAGATGTAAGAGGGGGAAAACTGTTTTTT CSVEDVRGGKLFF
TRBD1 TRBJ2-2 TRBV6-5 . TGTGCCAGCAGTTATTCAGGGGGCGCGAACACCGGGGAGCTGTTTTTT CASSYSGGANTGELFF
. TRBJ1-1 TRBV9 . TGTGCCAGCAGCGTACGTTCGGGTGGAACTGAAGCTTTCTTT CASSVRSGGTEAFF
. TRBJ1-1 TRBV7-2 . TGTGCCAGCATCACCTCCCCGCGGGGCGCTATGAACACTGAAGCTTTCTTT CASITSPRGAMNTEAFF
TRBD1 TRBJ2-7 TRBV5-6 once TGTGCCAGCAGCTTGGTGGGACAGGGGGAGCAGTACTTC CASSLVGQGEQYF
. TRBJ1-2 TRBV3-1/TRBV3-2 . TGTGCCAGCAGCCAAGAAGTAGAGAGCCCGGGCTACACCTTC CASSQEVESPGYTF
. TRBJ2-1 TRBV18 . TGTGCCAGCTCACCACCAGGGGCTACTCCCAATGAGCAGTTCTTC CASSPPGATPNEQFF
TRBD1 TRBJ1-1 TRBV18 once TGTGCCAGCTCGTCAACACAGGGGGCGCAGAACACTGAAGCTTTCTTT CASSSTQGAQNTEAFF
TRBD1 TRBJ2-1 TRBV2 . TGTGCCAGCAGTGACGGACAGGGTTATAATGAGCAGTTCTTC CASSDGQGYNEQFF
. TRBJ1-1 TRBV5-1 . TGCGCCAGCAGCTTGTTTGCAGGGTTGAACACTGAAGCTTTCTTT CASSLFAGLNTEAFF
. TRBJ2-5 TRBV15 . TGTGCCACCAGCAGAGGGCCGCAAGAGACCCAGTACTTC CATSRGPQETQYF
. TRBJ1-6 TRBV5-6 . TGTGCCAGCAGCTTTTGGACAGCGGATTCACCCCTCCACTTT CASSFWTADSPLHF
. TRBJ1-6 TRBV11-2 . TGTGCCAGCAGCTTAGCGACTACTAATTCACCCCTCCACTTT CASSLATTNSPLHF
. TRBJ2-7 TRBV12-3/TRBV12-4 . TGTGCCAGCAGTTTTAGGGGGATGGGCGAGCAGTACTTC CASSFRGMGEQYF
. TRBJ1-4 TRBV21-1 . TGTGCCAGCAGCAAAGGAGGGAAAGATATAGGTGAAAAACTGTTTTTT CASSKGGKDIGEKLFF